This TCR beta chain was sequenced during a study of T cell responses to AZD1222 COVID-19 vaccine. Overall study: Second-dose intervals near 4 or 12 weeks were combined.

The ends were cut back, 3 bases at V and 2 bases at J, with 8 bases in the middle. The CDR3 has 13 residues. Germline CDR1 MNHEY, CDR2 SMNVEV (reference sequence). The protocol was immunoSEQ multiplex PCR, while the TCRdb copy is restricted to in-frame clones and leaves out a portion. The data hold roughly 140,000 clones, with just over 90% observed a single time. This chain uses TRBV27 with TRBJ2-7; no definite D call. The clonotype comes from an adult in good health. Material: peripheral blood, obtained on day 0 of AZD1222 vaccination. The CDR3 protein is CASSLVGPYEQYF. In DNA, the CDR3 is TGTGCCAGCAGTTTGGTCGGCCCCTACGAGCAGTACTTC.